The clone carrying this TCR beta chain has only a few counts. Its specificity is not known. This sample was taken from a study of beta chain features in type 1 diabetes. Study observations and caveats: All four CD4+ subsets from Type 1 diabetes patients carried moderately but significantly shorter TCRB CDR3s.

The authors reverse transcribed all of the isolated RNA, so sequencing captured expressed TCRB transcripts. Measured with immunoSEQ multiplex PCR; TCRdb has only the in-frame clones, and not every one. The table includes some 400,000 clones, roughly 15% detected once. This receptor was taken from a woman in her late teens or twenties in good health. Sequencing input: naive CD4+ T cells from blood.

CDR3 DNA sequence: TGCAGCGTACGCCTCTTAGCGGGAGAGGTCGGCGAGCAGTACTTC. Translating gives CSVRLLAGEVGEQYF. The chain employs TRBV29-1 and TRBJ2-7; 9 bases fit TRBD2. CDR1 SQVTM and CDR2 ANQGSEA come from the germline V gene. The CDR3 runs 15 residues. The V segment lost 6 bases and the J segment 6 bases; nucleotides outside the gene matches: 15.